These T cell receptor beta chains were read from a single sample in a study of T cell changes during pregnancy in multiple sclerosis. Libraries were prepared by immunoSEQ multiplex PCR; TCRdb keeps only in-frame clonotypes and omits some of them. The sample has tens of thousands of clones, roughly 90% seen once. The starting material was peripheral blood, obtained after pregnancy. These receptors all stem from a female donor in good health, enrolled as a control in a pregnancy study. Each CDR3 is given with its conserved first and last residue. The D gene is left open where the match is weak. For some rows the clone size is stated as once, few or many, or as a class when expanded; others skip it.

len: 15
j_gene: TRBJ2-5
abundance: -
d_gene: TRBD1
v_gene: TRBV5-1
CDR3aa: CASSLLTGGKETQYF
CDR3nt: TGCGCCAGCAGCTTGCTGACAGGGGGCAAGGAGACCCAGTACTTC

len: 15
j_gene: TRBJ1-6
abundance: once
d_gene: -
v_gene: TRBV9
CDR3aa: CASSVLGRNNSPLHF
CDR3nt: TGTGCCAGCAGCGTACTGGGGAGAAATAATTCACCCCTCCACTTT

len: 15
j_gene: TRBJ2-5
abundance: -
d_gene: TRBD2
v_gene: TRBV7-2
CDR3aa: CASSLRTSGGETQYF
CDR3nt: TGTGCCAGCAGCCTAAGGACTAGCGGGGGAGAGACCCAGTACTTC

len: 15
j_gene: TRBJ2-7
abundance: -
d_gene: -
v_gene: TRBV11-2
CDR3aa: CASSPPTRRAYEQYF
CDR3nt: TGTGCCAGCAGCCCCCCGACTAGACGGGCCTACGAGCAGTACTTC

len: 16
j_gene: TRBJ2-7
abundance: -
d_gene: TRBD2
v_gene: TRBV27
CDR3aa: CASSSGTSGSFYEQYF
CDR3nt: TGTGCCAGCAGTTCTGGGACTAGCGGAAGCTTCTACGAGCAGTACTTC

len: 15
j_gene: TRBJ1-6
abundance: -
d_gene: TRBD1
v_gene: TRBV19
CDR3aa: CATGDRGIVGSPLHF
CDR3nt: TGTGCCACCGGGGACAGGGGGATTGTTGGTTCACCCCTCCACTTT

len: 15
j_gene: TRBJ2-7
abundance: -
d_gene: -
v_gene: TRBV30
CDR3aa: CAWRVGQGVAYEQYF
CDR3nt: TGTGCCTGGAGAGTAGGCCAGGGCGTAGCTTACGAGCAGTACTTC

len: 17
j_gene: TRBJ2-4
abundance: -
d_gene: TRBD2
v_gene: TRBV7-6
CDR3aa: CASSFVLAGVPKNIQYF
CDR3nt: TGTGCCAGCAGCTTCGTCCTAGCGGGAGTTCCTAAAAACATTCAGTACTTC

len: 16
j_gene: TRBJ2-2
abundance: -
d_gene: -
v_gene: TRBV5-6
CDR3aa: CASSPRVGEVTGELFF
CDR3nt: TGTGCCAGCAGCCCCCGAGTAGGGGAGGTCACCGGGGAGCTGTTTTTT

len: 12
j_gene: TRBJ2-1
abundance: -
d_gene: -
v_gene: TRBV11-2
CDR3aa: CASSPRDFEQFF
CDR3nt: TGTGCCAGCAGCCCCCGGGACTTCGAGCAGTTCTTC

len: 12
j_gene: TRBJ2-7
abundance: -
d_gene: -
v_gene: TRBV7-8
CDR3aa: CASSWTDYEQYF
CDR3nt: TGTGCCAGCAGCTGGACAGACTACGAGCAGTACTTC

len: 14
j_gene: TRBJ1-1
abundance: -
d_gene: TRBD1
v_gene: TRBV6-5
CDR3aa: CASYLKGTGGKAFF
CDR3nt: TGTGCCAGCTATCTCAAAGGGACAGGGGGAAAAGCTTTCTTT

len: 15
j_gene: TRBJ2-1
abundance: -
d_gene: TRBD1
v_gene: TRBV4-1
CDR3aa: CASSQDGTGSYEQFF
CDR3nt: TGCGCCAGCAGCCAAGATGGGACAGGGTCGTATGAGCAGTTCTTC

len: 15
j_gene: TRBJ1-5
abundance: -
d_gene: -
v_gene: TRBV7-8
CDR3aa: CASSLVGSAGQPQHF
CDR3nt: TGTGCCAGCAGCTTGGTAGGCAGCGCGGGGCAGCCCCAGCATTTT

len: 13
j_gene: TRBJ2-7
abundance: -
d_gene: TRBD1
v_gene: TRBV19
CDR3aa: CASAGQATYEQYF
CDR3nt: TGTGCCAGTGCGGGACAGGCGACCTACGAGCAGTACTTC

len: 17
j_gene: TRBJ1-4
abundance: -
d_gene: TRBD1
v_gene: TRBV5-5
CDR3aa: CASSSGTGVSTNEKLFF
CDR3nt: TGTGCCAGCAGCTCCGGGACAGGCGTTTCAACTAATGAAAAACTGTTTTTT